One and the same sample provided the 7 T cell receptor beta chains below, sequenced in a study of early T cells in non-severe SARS-CoV-2 infection. MiXCR was run by TCRdb on the 5' RACE reads, yielding one entry per CDR3 protein. The sample yields about 94,000 distinct CDR3 sequences, less than 15% seen once. Sequenced sample: whole blood. Every receptor here comes from an adult who was a healthcare worker with PCR-confirmed SARS-CoV-2 infection or an uninfected control (not recorded which).

This clonotype was counted at least ten times. J is TRBJ2-7 and V is TRBV7-6, with TRBD1 matching 9 bases. The CDR3 covers 15 residues. Per germline, CDR1 SGHVS and CDR2 FNYEAQ. Trimming removed 5 bases from V and 3 bases from J; junction bases left unmatched: 8. The CDR3 DNA reads as TGTGCCAGCAGCACGTCCGGGACAGGGAGCTACGAGCAGTACTTC. Translation: CASSTSGTGSYEQYF.

This clonotype has ten or more counts. The V and J genes are TRBV11-2 and TRBJ1-4; D unclear. CDR1 SGHAT and CDR2 FQNNGV come from the germline V gene. V gave up 0 bases and J gave up 4 bases, with 12 bases separating them. The CDR3 runs to 16 residues. CDR3 bases: TGTGCCAGCAGCTTAGAGGTGGCCGTTCTTAATGAAAAACTGTTTTTT. This gives the protein CASSLEVAVLNEKLFF.

This clonotype was observed a handful of times. This rearrangement joins TRBV29-1 to TRBJ2-6; D is uncertain. Germline V CDR1 and CDR2: SQVTM, ANQGSEA. This CDR3 region has 14 residues. V was trimmed by 5 bases and J by 0 bases, leaving 8 bases between them. CDR3 in amino acids: CSVPDFSGANVLTF. DNA of the CDR3: TGCAGCGTTCCAGATTTCTCTGGGGCCAACGTCCTGACTTTC.

V gene TRBV5-4 combines with J gene TRBJ1-6; no reliable D call. Trimming took off 0 bases at V and 7 bases at J, with 14 bases between the two ends. Germline values: CDR1 SGHNT, CDR2 YYREEE (reference sequence). This CDR3 has 16 residues. In DNA, the CDR3 is TGTGCCAGCAGCTTGGGCCCGCGCAGACTCAATTCACCCCTCCACTTT. Residues: CASSLGPRRLNSPLHF.

This clonotype was detected a few times. The chain couples TRBV6-6 to TRBJ1-4, with D perhaps TRBD1 (6 bases). The CDR3 runs 14 residues. Germline values: CDR1 MNHNY, CDR2 SVGAGI (reference sequence). V lost 6 bases and J 4 bases, leaving 12 bases between the germline ends. CDR3 sequence: CASRGTRINEKLFF. In DNA, the CDR3 is TGTGCCAGCAGAGGGACACGGATTAATGAAAAACTGTTTTTT.

This clonotype was detected only a few times. The chain links TRBV13 to TRBJ1-3, with TRBD1 as a possible D gene (6 bases). Trimming pared 5 bases from V and 6 bases from J, leaving 17 bases between. The CDR3 is 15 amino acids. CDR1 is PRHDT, CDR2 FYEKMQ, per germline (reference sequence). As DNA, the CDR3 is TGTGCCAGCAGCCCCCGCTGGAGGGGGAAAAACACCATATATTTT. It yields the protein CASSPRWRGKNTIYF.

This clonotype was seen repeatedly, ten times or more. The rearrangement links TRBV5-1 to TRBJ2-2; D call uncertain. The V and J ends lost 0 bases and 5 bases respectively, with 8 bases between them. The germline gives CDR1 SGHRS, CDR2 YFSETQ. The CDR3 is made up of 14 amino acids. The chain's CDR3 is CASSLGSGTGELFF. Here the CDR3 DNA reads TGCGCCAGCAGCTTGGGAAGTGGGACCGGGGAGCTGTTTTTT.